This T cell receptor (beta chain) was captured by sequencing in a study of blood T cell repertoires in COVID-19. Concerning this clone: Being one base from a much bigger clone, this may be a read error. The identical CDR3 is also encoded by other nucleotide sequences in the sample.

Libraries were prepared by immunoSEQ multiplex PCR; TCRdb keeps only in-frame clonotypes and omits some of them. Of roughly 160,000 clones in the sample, approximately 83% were seen once. Trimming took 3 bases from V and 1 from J; bases not matched to a gene: 3. This CDR3 comprises 14 residues. Germline V lookup: CDR1 KGHSH, CDR2 LQKENI. The rearrangement joins TRBV18 to TRBJ2-7; the match to TRBD1 covers 7 bases. The sequencing input was peripheral blood. The sequence derives from a man in his 70s with active or convalescent COVID-19. The CDR3 region has the DNA TGTGCCAGCTCACCCAGACAGGGATCCTACGAGCAGTACTTC. This codes for CASSPRQGSYEQYF. Full variable domain (missing parts from reference TRBV18 and TRBJ2-7): NAGVMQNPRHLVRRRGQEARLRCSPMKGHSHVYWYRQLPEEGLKFMVYLQKENIIDESGMPKERFSAEFPKEGPSILRIQQVVRGDSAAYFCASSPRQGSYEQYFGPGTRLTVT.